This TCR beta chain derives from a study of shared clonotypes between healthy human individuals. Study at large: Ranging from 18 to 49 in age, donors were two women and three men. Study results and caveats: Expectations were that clonotype sharing among donors would be affected by sequencing depth.

Comments on this clone: Antigen: not known.

Every unsorted PBMC PCR replicate was loaded with roughly 0.3 ug DNA, approximately 30,000 T cell genomes. Sequencing was performed with immunoSEQ multiplex PCR; in TCRdb, only in-frame clones are kept and a portion is missing. The sample records some 490,000 clones, approximately 81% being singletons. The germline V gene encodes CDR1 SNHLY and CDR2 FYNNEI. Trimming removed 4 bases from V and 4 bases from J, with 10 bases in between. The CDR3 length is 13 residues. This receptor was obtained from a woman in her thirties or forties in good health. Some clones in this sample may be carry-over from other donors' samples. Sequencing was carried out using PBMCs. The chain employs TRBV2 and TRBJ2-5, with a weak D call TRBD1 (5 bases). In DNA, the CDR3 is TGTGCCAGCAGTGGAAGTGGGGCAGAGACCCAGTACTTC. Translated: CASSGSGAETQYF.